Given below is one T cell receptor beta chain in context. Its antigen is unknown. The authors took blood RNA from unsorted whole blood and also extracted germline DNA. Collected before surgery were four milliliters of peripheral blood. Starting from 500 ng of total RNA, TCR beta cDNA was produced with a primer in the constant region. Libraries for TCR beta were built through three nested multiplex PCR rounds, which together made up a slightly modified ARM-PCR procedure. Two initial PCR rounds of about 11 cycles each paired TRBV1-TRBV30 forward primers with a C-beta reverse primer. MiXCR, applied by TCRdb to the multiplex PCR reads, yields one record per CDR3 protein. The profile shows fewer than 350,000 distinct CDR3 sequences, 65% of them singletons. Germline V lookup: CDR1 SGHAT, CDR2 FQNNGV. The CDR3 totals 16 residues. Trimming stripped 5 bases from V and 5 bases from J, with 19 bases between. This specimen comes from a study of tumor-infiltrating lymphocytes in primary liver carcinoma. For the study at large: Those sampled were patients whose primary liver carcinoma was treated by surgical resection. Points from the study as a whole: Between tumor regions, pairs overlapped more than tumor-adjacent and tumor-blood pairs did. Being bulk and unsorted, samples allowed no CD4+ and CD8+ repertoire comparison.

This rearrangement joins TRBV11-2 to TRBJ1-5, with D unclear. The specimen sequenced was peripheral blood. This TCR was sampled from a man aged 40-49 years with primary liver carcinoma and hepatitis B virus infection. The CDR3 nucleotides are TGTGCCAGCAGCCACGGGTGGGTGGCCGAGGATCAGCCCCAGCATTTT. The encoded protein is CASSHGWVAEDQPQHF.